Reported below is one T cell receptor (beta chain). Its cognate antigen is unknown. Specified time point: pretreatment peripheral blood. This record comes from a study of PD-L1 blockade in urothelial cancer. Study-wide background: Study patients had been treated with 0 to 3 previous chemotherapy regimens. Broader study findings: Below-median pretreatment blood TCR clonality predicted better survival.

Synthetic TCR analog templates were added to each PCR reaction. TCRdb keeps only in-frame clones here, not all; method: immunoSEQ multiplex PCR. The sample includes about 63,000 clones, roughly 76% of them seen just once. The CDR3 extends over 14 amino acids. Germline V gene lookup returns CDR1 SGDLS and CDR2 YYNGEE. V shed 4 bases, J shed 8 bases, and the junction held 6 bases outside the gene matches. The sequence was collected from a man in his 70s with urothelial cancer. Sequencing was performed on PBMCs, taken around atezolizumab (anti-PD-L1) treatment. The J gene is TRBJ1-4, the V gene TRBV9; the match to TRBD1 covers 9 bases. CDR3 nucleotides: TGTGCCAGCAGCCCCCGGACAGGGGAAGAAAAACTGTTTTTT. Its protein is CASSPRTGEEKLFF.